The source of this T cell receptor (beta chain) is a study of blood T cell repertoires in COVID-19. CDR3 length: 14 amino acids. From germline, CDR1 is MGHDK and CDR2 SYGVNS. Trimming cost V 1 base and J 5 bases, with 9 bases left between them. TCRdb's copy holds only in-frame clones and misses some; the assay was immunoSEQ multiplex PCR. The table includes 250,000 to 400,000 clones, approximately 90% detected once. This sequence originates from a woman in her 30s with COVID-19, enrolled during active disease. This chain connects TRBV25-1 to TRBJ2-1; possibly TRBD2 for D (6 bases). Material for sequencing was peripheral blood. The CDR3 region is CASSEWGVDNEQFF. The DNA for the CDR3 is TGTGCCAGCAGTGAATGGGGGGTCGACAATGAGCAGTTCTTC.